This record concerns one TCR beta chain sequence. The clone's antigen remains unknown. There are no base qualities to consult, and no much larger clone falls within one base. This entry belongs to a study of beta chain features in type 1 diabetes (dated by TCRdb to between 2018 and 2020). With respect to the entire study: Mean age, gender distribution, total cell number and subset yield were not different between patients and healthy donors. Regulatory and stem cell-like memory subsets were isolated from only 8 patients and roughly eight healthy donors, whereas naive and central memory subsets came from all 30 or so donors. Across all samples, about 110 million sorted cells were examined, and cell number per subset correlated strongly with RNA yield. The study compared the TCRB repertoires of sorted circulating CD4+ T cell subsets in recently diagnosed type 1 diabetes patients with those in matched healthy donors.

Each donor gave one peripheral blood draw, approximately 110 mL on average, collected into heparinised tubes. A BD FACSAria II was used to sort naive, central memory, regulatory and stem cell-like memory CD4+ T cells with a panel that included CD45RO, CCR7, CD25, CD127, CD95 and CD27. A purity above 95% was achieved for all sorted populations. PBMCs were isolated right away by Lymphoprep density gradient centrifugation and were stained directly, without culture. So that batch effects would be minimized, each experiment stained and sorted samples in pairs, pairing one healthy donor with one patient. The full study reports these points: Sequencing cDNA rather than genomic DNA could over-represent highly expressing activated cells, although activation and CD3 levels did not differ between groups. A moderate but significant shortening of TCRB CDR3 length was observed in type 1 diabetes patients in all four CD4+ subsets. At VDJ recombination sites, type 1 diabetes patients had fewer insertions and more deleted nucleotides, which implies abnormalities in thymic rearrangement. Shorter templates might be favored by PCR, yet because patient and control samples were amplified and corrected together, any such skew would affect both groups equally. Naive, central memory and regulatory TCRB repertoires appeared to be more alike among patients than among healthy donors. HLA sub-analyses involved small numbers of individuals, so any influence of HLA type on TCRB rearrangement remained unresolved.

The High Capacity cDNA Reverse Transcription Kit was used to reverse transcribe all of the isolated RNA, meaning that expressed TCRB transcripts were what got sequenced. Naive, central memory and regulatory T cell samples underwent deep immunoSEQ sequencing, averaging about 3.57 million total reads per sample. Sorted cells were lysed in RLT buffer and RNA was extracted with DNase-treated RNeasy Micro or Mini kits, depending on cell number. Each cell subset was processed on its own to prevent cross-contamination, while patient and healthy donor samples were processed together. TCRB sequences were amplified from cDNA with the immunoSEQ multiplex PCR, producing 87-bp fragments spanning the CDR3 region. Sequencing of the amplicons was performed on the Illumina HiSeq platform. Concerning the study's data processing: Synthetic template baselines were used to correct PCR bias computationally, reads within Hamming distance 2 were collapsed together, and singletons that could not be merged were discarded. Reads were aligned against IMGT so that V, D and J genes, CDR3 length and insertions or deletions at six rearrangement sites could be assigned. Within each subset, clonotype counts were normalized to sorted cell number, and only after that were true diversity and Gini coefficients computed with the tcR R package. Repertoire sharing was quantified using the overlap coefficient calculated on TCRB nucleotide sequences. As a proxy for the pre-selection repertoire, out-of-frame TCRB sequences from naive cells were analyzed. The table comes from immuneACCESS by way of TCRdb, which keeps in-frame sequences with V and J called. Part of the clones is missing from these tables; in studies checked, under half for an unresolved V gene and the rest for unknown reasons. That table supplies the V and J calls and clone size; D and trimming were determined from the DNA. This sample comprises about 160,000 clones, 63% of them detected only once. The ten largest make up approximately 0.09% of the sample.

The CDR3 measures 13 amino acids from cysteine to phenylalanine. Just the 39-base CDR3 DNA is kept, in frame starting at base 1. The germline V gene encodes CDR1 SQVTM and CDR2 ANQGSEA. The trim is 7 bases for V and 1 base for J, with a gap of 13 bases between the germline ends. The chain joins TRBV29-1 to TRBJ1-2; TRBD1 is a possible D gene, resting on 6 matching bases. The sample taken for sequencing was naive CD4+ T cells from blood. The cell subset or site label here, explained by the study, means: true naive CD4+ T cells. This TCR was sampled from a man aged 25-45 years with type 1 diabetes. The CDR3 in this case is CSATGTYNYGYTF. The nucleotide sequence is given as TGCAGCGCCACCGGGACATATAACTATGGCTACACCTTC.